The 16 T cell receptor beta chains given below trace back to one sample, sequenced in a study of blood T cell repertoires in COVID-19. The protocol was immunoSEQ multiplex PCR, while the TCRdb copy is restricted to in-frame clones and leaves out a portion. This sample has fewer than 500,000 clones, with roughly nine tenths found just once. Sequenced input: PBMCs or T cells enriched from blood (not recorded which). Receptor source: a man aged 30 to 45 who had recovered from COVID-19.

This rearrangement joins TRBV19 to TRBJ1-2; no definite D call. This CDR3 region has 13 residues. The germline gives CDR1 LNHDA, CDR2 SQIVND (reference sequence). Trimming shortened V by 3 bases and J by 2 bases, and 7 bases separated the two germline ends. The CDR3 here is CASSIAGNYGYTF. CDR3 coding DNA: TGTGCCAGTAGTATTGCGGGAAACTATGGCTACACCTTC.

This chain links TRBV27 with TRBJ2-7, with 7 positions matching TRBD2. This CDR3 has 16 residues. From germline, CDR1 is MNHEY and CDR2 SMNVEV (reference sequence). The junction had 16 bases not matched to a gene; V was cut back by 6 bases and J by 5 bases. CDR3 in DNA: TGTGCCAGCAGAAACCTGGGAGGGAGGGGTACCCACGAGCAGTACTTC. Encoded protein: CASRNLGGRGTHEQYF.

This clone was observed once. CDR3 DNA: TGTGCCAGCAGCTTAATCCTAGCGGGAGGGCCTTTGTTCTTC. It specifies CASSLILAGGPLFF. The chain links TRBV11-2 to TRBJ2-1; 12 nucleotides align to TRBD2. The CDR3 has 14 residues. After removal of 2 bases from V and 15 bases from J, the junction contained 8 bases not matched to a gene. The germline V gene encodes CDR1 SGHAT and CDR2 FQNNGV.

This clone has only a few counts. V is TRBV19 and J is TRBJ1-3; D is perhaps TRBD1 (6 bases). Deletions cut 6 bases from V and 4 bases from J, with 16 bases between. Germline V CDR1 and CDR2: LNHDA, SQIVND (reference sequence). The CDR3 length is 15 residues. The DNA of the CDR3 is TGTGCCAGTAGAGGGGACACCAGAGCGGGAAACACCATATATTTT. Encoded protein: CASRGDTRAGNTIYF.

J is TRBJ2-7 and V is TRBV15, with D tentatively TRBD1 (6 bases). V lost 4 bases and J lost 1, with 11 bases in between. Germline lookup yields CDR1 LNHNV and CDR2 YYDKDF (reference sequence). This CDR3 has 14 amino acids. The CDR3 DNA reads as TGTGCCACCAGCACCCGGGACACGTCCTACGAGCAGTACTTC. Encoded protein: CATSTRDTSYEQYF.

This rearrangement joins TRBV5-1 to TRBJ2-7; 9 bases map to TRBD1. The CDR3 covers 14 residues. J was trimmed by 5 bases and V by 3 bases; bases with no gene match: 6. Germline assignment: CDR1 SGHRS and CDR2 YFSETQ. The CDR3 here is CASSSGQGSDEQYF. The CDR3 nucleotides read TGCGCCAGCAGCTCGGGACAGGGTTCCGACGAGCAGTACTTC.

The chain combines TRBV11-2 with TRBJ2-7, with a weak D call TRBD1 (6 bases). This CDR3 comprises 15 residues. V was pared by 0 bases and J by 0 bases, with 9 bases between. Germline CDR1 reads SGHAT; CDR2 reads FQNNGV. The CDR3 bases are TGTGCCAGCAGCTTAGATCAGGGACACTCCTACGAGCAGTACTTC. This codes for CASSLDQGHSYEQYF.

The chain recombines TRBV27 with TRBJ2-2, with 10 bases aligning to TRBD2. This CDR3 region has 14 residues. V gave up 8 bases and J gave up 5 bases; unmatched junction bases: 5. Per the germline V gene, CDR1 is MNHEY and CDR2 is SMNVEV (reference sequence). The CDR3 reads CASSRAGGTGELFF. Written as DNA, the CDR3 is TGTGCCAGCTCCCGAGCGGGAGGGACCGGGGAGCTGTTTTTT.

This chain links TRBV30 with TRBJ2-1; tentative D call: TRBD2 (5 bases). The CDR3 is made up of 14 amino acids. The germline CDR1 and CDR2 sequences are GTSNPN and SVGIG (reference sequence). Trimming removed 5 bases from V and 3 bases from J, with 14 bases in between. The CDR3 coding sequence is TGTGCCTGGGACGATGGCCGGGGCTACAATGAGCAGTTCTTC. This codes for CAWDDGRGYNEQFF.

DNA of the CDR3: TGTGCCAGCAGTTTAACTAGCGGGGCAGATACGCAGTATTTT. It codes for CASSLTSGADTQYF. This chain connects TRBV28 to TRBJ2-3, with 10 nucleotides matching TRBD2. With V trimmed by 2 bases and J by 4 bases, 0 bases remained unmatched. This CDR3 comprises 14 residues. Germline CDR1 MDHEN, CDR2 SYDVKM.

The genes are TRBV7-9 and TRBJ1-1; D may be TRBD1 (5 bases). V dropped 5 bases and J dropped 1 base, with 17 bases sitting between them. The germline CDR1 and CDR2 sequences are SEHNR and FQNEAQ (reference sequence). This CDR3 has 16 amino acids. DNA of the CDR3: TGTGCCAGCAGCCGAAGTGGGGGGTCGGCGAACACTGAAGCTTTCTTT. The encoded protein is CASSRSGGSANTEAFF.

J is TRBJ2-3 and V is TRBV19; 7 positions match TRBD1. Trimming at V came to 1 base and at J to 6 bases, leaving 4 bases not matched to a gene. This CDR3 region has 14 residues. From germline, CDR1 is LNHDA and CDR2 SQIVND (reference sequence). As DNA, the CDR3 is TGTGCCAGTAGTATAGTCGACAGGGTGGATACGCAGTATTTT. This encodes CASSIVDRVDTQYF.

Of note for this clone: Other DNA sequences within the sample encode an identical CDR3. This sequence joins TRBV18 and TRBJ1-1, with D possibly being TRBD1 (5 bases). V was clipped by 1 base and J by 3 bases, with 6 bases between them. The CDR3 covers 13 residues. Per the germline V gene, CDR1 is KGHSH and CDR2 is LQKENI. CDR3 sequence (DNA): TGTGCCAGCTCACCACGCAGGGACACTGAAGCTTTCTTT. Amino acids: CASSPRRDTEAFF.

CDR3 amino acids: CASSESGSGANVLTF. CDR3 DNA: TGTGCCAGCAGTGAGAGCGGCTCTGGGGCCAACGTCCTGACTTTC. V gene TRBV6-4 combines with J gene TRBJ2-6, with TRBD2 as a possible D gene (5 bases). Germline CDR1 and CDR2: MRHNA and SNTAGT. The CDR3 is made up of 15 amino acids. V lost 3 bases, J lost 0 bases, and 6 bases lay in between.

The rearrangement links TRBV6-5 to TRBJ2-3; 8 nucleotides match TRBD1. Looked up from germline, CDR1 is MNHEY and CDR2 is SVGAGI. V was pared by 7 bases and J by 7 bases, with 7 bases of the junction left unmatched. The CDR3 loop spans 13 amino acids. In nucleotides, the CDR3 is TGTGCCAGCACCGTGACAGGGGCTAATACGCAGTATTTT. This translates into CASTVTGANTQYF.

This sequence joins TRBV24-1 and TRBJ2-5, with 7 bases lining up with TRBD2. V lost 0 bases and J lost 8; bases outside the gene matches: 11. Germline lookup yields CDR1 KGHDR and CDR2 SFDVKD. This CDR3 spans 16 amino acids. The CDR3, as DNA: TGTGCCACCAGTGATTTGCTCCCGGGAGGCGGTTTAACCCAGTACTTC. Translation gives CATSDLLPGGGLTQYF.